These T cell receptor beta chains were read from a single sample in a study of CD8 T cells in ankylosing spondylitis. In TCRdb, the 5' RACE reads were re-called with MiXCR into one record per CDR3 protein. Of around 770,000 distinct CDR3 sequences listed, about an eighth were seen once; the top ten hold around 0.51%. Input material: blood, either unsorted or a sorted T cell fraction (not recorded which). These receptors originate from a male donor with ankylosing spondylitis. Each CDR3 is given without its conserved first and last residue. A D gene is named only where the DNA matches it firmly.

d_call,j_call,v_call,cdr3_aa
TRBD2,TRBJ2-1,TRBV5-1,ASTGTIYNEQF
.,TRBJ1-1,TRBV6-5,ASSYSGPGTEAF
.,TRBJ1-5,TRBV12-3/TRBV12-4,ASSLIRGNQPQH
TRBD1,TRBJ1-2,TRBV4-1,ASSHPTGGGYGYT
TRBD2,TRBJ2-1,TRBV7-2,ASSLVGLANEQF
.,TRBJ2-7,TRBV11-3,ASSLGVAYEQY
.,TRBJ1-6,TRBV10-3,AISERVRDSPLH
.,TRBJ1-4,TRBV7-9,ASSLEGALLF
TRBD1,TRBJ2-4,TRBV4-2,ASSQDAGRGQRLAKNIQY
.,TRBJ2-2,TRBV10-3,AISEREPGELF
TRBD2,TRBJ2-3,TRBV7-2,ASTSYLAGVGTQY
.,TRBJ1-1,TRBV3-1,ASSILGRQPEAF
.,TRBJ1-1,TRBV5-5,ASSPRARMNTEAF
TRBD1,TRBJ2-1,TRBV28,ASIVPGQGDNEQF
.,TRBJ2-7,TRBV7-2,ASSLRAGASDSYEQY
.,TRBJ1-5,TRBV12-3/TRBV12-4,ASSLWDNSNQPQH
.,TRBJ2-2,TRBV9,ASSVGGTGELF
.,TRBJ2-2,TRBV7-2,ASSSKLGALPGELF
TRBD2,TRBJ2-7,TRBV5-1,ASSLGNLAGDAYEQY
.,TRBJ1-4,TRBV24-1,ATSDPIQEKLF
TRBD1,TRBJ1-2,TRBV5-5,ASSLQTGAYYGYT
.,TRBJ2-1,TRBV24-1,ATSGGGSYNEQF
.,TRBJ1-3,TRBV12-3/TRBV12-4,ASQVAGSGNTIY
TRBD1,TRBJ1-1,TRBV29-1,SVKGQANTEAF
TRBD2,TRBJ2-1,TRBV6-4,ASSAVGTSGVGEQF
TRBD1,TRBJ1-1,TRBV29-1,SAWDSLNTEAF
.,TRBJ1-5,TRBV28,ASTFPRPSGQPQH
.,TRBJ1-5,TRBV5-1,ASSFGQINQPQH
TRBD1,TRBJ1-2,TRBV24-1,ATSDPDRGNYGYT
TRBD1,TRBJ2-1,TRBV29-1,SGNRGYNEQF
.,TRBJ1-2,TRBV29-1,SVEQGISYGYT
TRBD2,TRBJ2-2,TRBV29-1,SGLQWEGPLGTGELF
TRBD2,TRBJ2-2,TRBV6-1,ASSRGGAVGELF
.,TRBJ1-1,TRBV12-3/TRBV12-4,ASSFRRAKRSEAF
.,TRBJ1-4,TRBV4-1,ASSQVPNEKLF
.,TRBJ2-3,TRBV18,ASSPTPGDTQY
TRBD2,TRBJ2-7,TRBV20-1,SATSGAYYEQY
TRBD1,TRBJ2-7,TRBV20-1,SAAKDRAPYEQY
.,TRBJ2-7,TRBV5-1,ASRPGRAPYEQY
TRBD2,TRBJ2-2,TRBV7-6,ASSLVSLAGDTGELF
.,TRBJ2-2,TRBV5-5,ASSRQGGVAGELF
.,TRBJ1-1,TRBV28,ASNGGTEAF
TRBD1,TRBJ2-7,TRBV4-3,ASSQTGQPPYEQY
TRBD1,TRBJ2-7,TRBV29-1,SVRARPGQGFNEQY
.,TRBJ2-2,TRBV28,ATRGGSYTGELF
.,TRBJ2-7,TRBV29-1,SVQITGYVDEQY
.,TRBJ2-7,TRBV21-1,ASRLHEQY
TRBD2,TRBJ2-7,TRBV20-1,SAPLAGSRGEQY
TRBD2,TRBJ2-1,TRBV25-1,ASSNPMGGEGEQF
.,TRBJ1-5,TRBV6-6,ASNWSNQPQH
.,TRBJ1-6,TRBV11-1,ASSLIWGFGLENSPLH
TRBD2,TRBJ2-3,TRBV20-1,SANKRGDTDTQY
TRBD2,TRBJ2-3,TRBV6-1,ATGTSGYTDTQY
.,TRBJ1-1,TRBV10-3,AITRATNTEAF
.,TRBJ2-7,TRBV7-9,ASSLAGAAVKSGQY
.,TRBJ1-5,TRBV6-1,ASSEIGSNQPQH
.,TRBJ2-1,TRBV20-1,SASHGNYNEQF
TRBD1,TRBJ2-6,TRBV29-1,SVLGGGGANVLT
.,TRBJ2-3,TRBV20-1,SAEGLEGNTDTQY